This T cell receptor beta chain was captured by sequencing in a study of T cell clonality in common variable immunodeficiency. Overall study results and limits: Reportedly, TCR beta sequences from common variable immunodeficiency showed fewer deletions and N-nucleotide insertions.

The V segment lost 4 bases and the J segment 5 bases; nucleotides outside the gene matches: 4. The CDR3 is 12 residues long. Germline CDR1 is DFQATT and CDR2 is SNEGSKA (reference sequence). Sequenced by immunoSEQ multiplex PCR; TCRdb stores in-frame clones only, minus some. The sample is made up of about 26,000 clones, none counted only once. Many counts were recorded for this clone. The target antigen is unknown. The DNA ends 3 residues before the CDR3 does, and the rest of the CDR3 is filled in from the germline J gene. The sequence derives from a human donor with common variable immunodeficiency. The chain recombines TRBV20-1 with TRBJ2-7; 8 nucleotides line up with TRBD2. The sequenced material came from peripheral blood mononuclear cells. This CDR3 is CSAKAGANEQYF. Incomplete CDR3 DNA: TGCAGTGCTAAAGCGGGAGCCAACGAG.